This T cell receptor (beta chain) was recorded in a study of T cells in Graves' hyperthyroidism and ophthalmopathy. Amplification of TCR beta CDR3 regions was performed using RNA transcripts as template. The HTBI set primed first-round TCR CDR3 RT-PCR. TCRdb re-derived calls from the multiplex PCR reads in MiXCR, one entry per CDR3 protein. This table has about 550,000 distinct CDR3 sequences, less than 25% appearing once. Ten or more counts support this clonotype. Deletions cut 4 bases from V and 0 bases from J, with 10 bases between. This CDR3 has 14 residues. The germline gives CDR1 SGHRS, CDR2 YFSETQ.

J is TRBJ2-5 and V is TRBV5-1, with unresolved D. What was sequenced was blood. The sequence was collected from a man aged 18 to 29 with Graves' hyperthyroidism. This CDR3 is CASSPTDNQETQYF. CDR3 bases: TGCGCCAGCAGCCCAACTGACAACCAAGAGACCCAGTACTTC.